The 31 T cell receptor beta chains reported below all come from one sample, sequenced in a study of shared clonotypes between healthy human individuals. Measured with immunoSEQ multiplex PCR; TCRdb has only the in-frame clones, and not every one. In the table there are 2.3 million or so clones, roughly 93% of which are singletons. Material for sequencing was naive CD4+ T cells from PBMCs. The sample's subset: CD45RA+ positively selected. All receptors come from a man younger than 30 in good health. Some clones in this sample may be carry-over from other donors' samples.

This clone was seen just once. The chain joins TRBV7-9 to TRBJ1-5; 7 positions agree with TRBD1. CDR1 is SEHNR, CDR2 FQNEAQ, per germline (reference sequence). V was pared by 5 bases and J by 3 bases, with 4 bases of the junction left unmatched. The CDR3 is made up of 14 amino acids. Here the CDR3 DNA reads TGTGCCAGCAGCCGACAGGGCGCCAATCAGCCCCAGCATTTT. Protein sequence: CASSRQGANQPQHF.

The chain combines TRBV5-1 with TRBJ1-1; weak D call: TRBD1 (6 bases). The CDR3 sequence is 13 residues long. Germline V CDR1 and CDR2: SGHRS, YFSETQ. The V end lost 0 bases, the J end lost 7 bases, and 10 bases lay between the germline ends. This chain's CDR3 is CASSLVQGFEAFF. The CDR3 nucleotides read TGCGCCAGCAGCTTGGTACAGGGCTTTGAAGCTTTCTTT.

The chain carries TRBV7-9 and TRBJ1-6; D ambiguous. Germline loops: CDR1 SEHNR, CDR2 FQNEAQ (reference sequence). This CDR3 has 14 residues. Between the trimmed V and J ends, which lost 1 base and 6 bases, there was a span of 7 bases. DNA for the CDR3: TGTGCCAGCAGCTTAGACAGCCTTAATTCACCCCTCCACTTT. This translates into CASSLDSLNSPLHF.

In the case of this clone: The sample carries other DNA sequences with the same CDR3. This chain joins TRBV28 and TRBJ2-7; the match to TRBD1 covers 9 bases. Per germline, CDR1 MDHEN and CDR2 SYDVKM. J was trimmed by 1 base and V by 4 bases; bases with no gene match: 5. The CDR3 is 15 residues long. Here the CDR3 reads CASSSRTGVSYEQYF. For the CDR3, the DNA is TGTGCCAGCAGTTCCCGGACAGGGGTTTCCTACGAGCAGTACTTC.

This clone was seen a handful of times. The identical CDR3 is also encoded by other nucleotide sequences in the sample. In DNA, the CDR3 is TGTGCCAGTAGGGGGAACACTGAAGCTTTCTTT. Protein sequence: CASRGNTEAFF. V and J are TRBV28 and TRBJ1-1, with D possibly TRBD1 on 5 matching bases. This CDR3 is built from 11 residues. Trimming cost V 9 bases and J 1 base, with 6 bases left between them. The germline V gene has CDR1 MDHEN and CDR2 SYDVKM.

As regards this clone: This same CDR3 is encoded by further DNA sequences in the sample. The rearrangement joins TRBV19 to TRBJ2-2, with 7 bases fitting TRBD1. Germline CDR1 is LNHDA and CDR2 is SQIVND (reference sequence). This CDR3 has 15 residues. The V segment lost 3 bases and the J segment 5 bases; nucleotides outside the gene matches: 6. The CDR3 spells CASSIRTGRTGELFF. Here the CDR3 DNA reads TGTGCCAGTAGTATCAGGACAGGACGAACCGGGGAGCTGTTTTTT. Based on the CDR3 plus reference TRBV19 and TRBJ2-2, the full variable domain is DGGITQSPKYLFRKEGQNVTLSCEQNLNHDAMYWYRQDPGQGLRLIYYSQIVNDFQKGDIAEGYSVSREKKESFPLTVTSAQKNPTAFYLCASSIRTGRTGELFFGEGSRLTVL.

This clone was seen once. The DNA for the CDR3 is TGCGCCAGCAGCTTGGCCGCGTCAGGGGGCTCTGAAGCTTTCTTT. Its protein product is CASSLAASGGSEAFF. V gene TRBV5-1 combines with J gene TRBJ1-1, with TRBD1 matching over 8 bases. CDR1 and CDR2 (germline): SGHRS, YFSETQ. V lost 0 bases to trimming and J lost 6 bases; unmatched junction nucleotides: 7. This CDR3 spans 15 amino acids.

DNA for the CDR3: TGTGCCAGCAACCCGGAGGTTCTGAACACTGAAGCTTTCTTT. Amino acid sequence: CASNPEVLNTEAFF. The chain employs TRBV2 and TRBJ1-1; no clear D gene. The V gene's germline CDR1 is SNHLY and CDR2 FYNNEI. The CDR3 has 14 residues. V lost 7 bases and J 0 bases, leaving 12 bases between the germline ends.

This clone has more than one count but fewer than ten. The sample carries other DNA sequences with the same CDR3. The V gene is TRBV28, the J gene TRBJ1-2; D is uncertain. Trimming stripped 6 bases from V and 5 bases from J, with 10 bases between. The CDR3 is made up of 12 amino acids. The germline V gene has CDR1 MDHEN and CDR2 SYDVKM. The CDR3 protein is CASSPRRYGYTF. The CDR3 DNA reads TGTGCCAGCAGCCCTCGTCGGTATGGCTACACCTTC.

The chain combines TRBV7-9 with TRBJ2-1; D not resolved. CDR1 is SEHNR, CDR2 FQNEAQ, per germline (reference sequence). V was clipped by 0 bases and J by 2 bases, with 8 bases between them. This CDR3 is built from 15 residues. The CDR3 protein is CASSLAWGAYNEQFF. The CDR3 bases are TGTGCCAGCAGCTTAGCGTGGGGTGCCTACAATGAGCAGTTCTTC.

This sequence joins TRBV7-9 and TRBJ2-1; 9 nucleotides align to TRBD1. Germline V lookup: CDR1 SEHNR, CDR2 FQNEAQ (reference sequence). The ends lost 2 bases at V and 12 bases at J; junction bases unmatched: 14. The CDR3 is 16 amino acids. The CDR3 is CASSLYSRTGEDGQFF. The DNA for the CDR3 is TGTGCCAGCAGCTTATACTCCAGGACAGGGGAAGACGGGCAGTTCTTC.

The chain links TRBV28 to TRBJ2-1; D not certain. The CDR3 sequence is 12 residues long. Between the trimmed V and J ends, which lost 4 bases and 5 bases, there was a span of 6 bases. Germline values: CDR1 MDHEN, CDR2 SYDVKM. The CDR3 reads CASSWAHNEQFF. As DNA, the CDR3 is TGTGCCAGCAGTTGGGCCCACAATGAGCAGTTCTTC.

For this clone: The same CDR3 also results from other DNA sequences found in this sample. The rearrangement uses TRBV30 and TRBJ1-2, with D possibly being TRBD1 (5 bases). The CDR3 covers 13 residues. V lost 3 bases to trimming and J lost 5 bases, with 13 bases between them. The V gene's germline CDR1 is GTSNPN and CDR2 SVGIG (reference sequence). The CDR3 DNA sequence: TGTGCCTGGAGGTCCGGGACCAGATATGGCTACACCTTC. This translates into CAWRSGTRYGYTF.

The chain is built from TRBV2 and TRBJ2-7, with TRBD1 matching over 8 bases. The germline CDR1 and CDR2 sequences are SNHLY and FYNNEI. CDR3 length: 14 amino acids. Trimming took 5 bases from V and 2 from J; bases not matched to a gene: 5. The CDR3 DNA follows: TGTGCCAGCAGTTTTACGGGACAGGCCTACGAGCAGTACTTC. This gives the protein CASSFTGQAYEQYF.

This sequence joins TRBV7-2 and TRBJ1-1; D is ambiguous. V lost 5 bases, J lost 1 base, and 11 bases lay in between. The germline V gene encodes CDR1 SGHTA and CDR2 FQGNSA. This CDR3 spans 14 amino acids. This chain's CDR3 is CASSVSMWNTEAFF. The CDR3 DNA follows: TGTGCCAGCAGCGTCTCTATGTGGAACACTGAAGCTTTCTTT.

The chain has TRBV2 and TRBJ2-3, with unresolved D. CDR1 and CDR2 from the germline V gene are SNHLY and FYNNEI. The CDR3 consists of 14 residues. V lost 4 bases and J lost 0, with 8 bases in between. The CDR3, as DNA: TGTGCCAGCAGTGTCCGACATAGCACAGATACGCAGTATTTT. As protein: CASSVRHSTDTQYF. The full variable domain, with the rest looked up from reference TRBV2 and TRBJ2-3, is EPEVTQTPSHQVTQMGQEVILRCVPISNHLYFYWYRQILGQKVEFLVSFYNNEISEKSEIFDDQFSVERPDGSNFTLKIRSTKLEDSAMYFCASSVRHSTDTQYFGPGTRLTVL.

V and J are TRBV30 and TRBJ2-3; 9 bases are a match to TRBD1. CDR1 is GTSNPN, CDR2 SVGIG, per germline (reference sequence). The CDR3 is made up of 15 amino acids. With 1 base clipped from V and 2 bases from J, the junction kept 4 bases outside the gene matches. CDR3 loop: CAWSGRDRATDTQYF. For the CDR3, the DNA is TGTGCCTGGAGTGGCCGGGACAGGGCCACAGATACGCAGTATTTT. Complete variable domain (other parts from reference TRBV30 and TRBJ2-3): SQTIHQWPATLVQPVGSPLSLECTVEGTSNPNLYWYRQAAGRGLQLLFYSVGIGQISSEVPQNLSASRPQDRQFILSSKKLLLSDSGFYLCAWSGRDRATDTQYFGPGTRLTVL.

This rearrangement joins TRBV6-5 to TRBJ1-1; perhaps TRBD1 as D (5 bases). V lost 4 bases and J 0 bases, leaving 9 bases between the germline ends. The CDR3 is 14 amino acids. The germline gives CDR1 MNHEY, CDR2 SVGAGI. The CDR3 loop is CASSFDSMNTEAFF. CDR3 DNA: TGTGCCAGCAGTTTTGACAGCATGAACACTGAAGCTTTCTTT.

V and J are TRBV7-2 and TRBJ2-3; D possibly corresponds to TRBD2 (6 bases). The V and J ends lost 5 bases and 5 bases respectively, with 11 bases between them. This CDR3 spans 13 amino acids. Germline CDR1 reads SGHTA; CDR2 reads FQGNSA. The CDR3 sequence is CASSPDYEDTQYF. Here the CDR3 DNA reads TGTGCCAGCAGCCCGGACTACGAAGATACGCAGTATTTT.

The V call is TRBV19, the J call TRBJ2-5; TRBD1 matches 9 bases. The V segment lost 10 bases and the J segment 4 bases; nucleotides outside the gene matches: 4. CDR1 and CDR2 (germline): LNHDA, SQIVND (reference sequence). The CDR3 contains 12 residues. The CDR3 sequence is CATGTGRETQYF. The CDR3 nucleotides read TGTGCCACCGGGACAGGGCGAGAGACCCAGTACTTC.

CDR3 amino acids: CASSDPGQGVTRSYNEQFF. The CDR3 coding sequence is TGTGCCAGCAGTGACCCGGGACAGGGGGTAACGCGTAGCTACAATGAGCAGTTCTTC. The chain links TRBV2 to TRBJ2-1; TRBD1 aligns across 11 bases. The CDR3 runs 19 residues. Germline loops: CDR1 SNHLY, CDR2 FYNNEI. V dropped 3 bases and J dropped 3; count of bases not matched to a gene: 13.

The chain is built from TRBV7-2 and TRBJ1-2; TRBD1 is a possible D gene (5 bases). This CDR3 contains 13 residues. Trimming shortened V by 1 base and J by 4 bases, and 7 bases separated the two germline ends. Germline CDR1 and CDR2: SGHTA and FQGNSA. The CDR3 region is CASSLGGAYGYTF. CDR3 DNA: TGTGCCAGCAGCTTAGGGGGCGCCTATGGCTACACCTTC.

This chain joins TRBV2 and TRBJ2-7, with D possibly being TRBD2 (5 bases). This CDR3 is 15 amino acids long. Trimming took off 1 base at V and 3 bases at J, with 13 bases between the two ends. CDR1 and CDR2 (germline): SNHLY, FYNNEI. DNA for the CDR3: TGTGCCAGCAGTGAAGGCGCGGGCGCCTACTACGAGCAGTACTTC. It yields the protein CASSEGAGAYYEQYF.

This clone was found a few times. The sample contains more than one DNA sequence encoding this CDR3. The chain couples TRBV2 to TRBJ2-5, with D uncertain. Between the trimmed V and J ends, which lost 4 bases and 4 bases, there was a span of 4 bases. The germline CDR1 and CDR2 sequences are SNHLY and FYNNEI. The CDR3 consists of 11 residues. This CDR3 reads CASSVRETQYF. Here the CDR3 DNA reads TGTGCCAGCAGTGTGCGAGAGACCCAGTACTTC.

The chain has TRBV6-1 and TRBJ2-1; the D call may be TRBD1 or TRBD2 (6 bases each). Germline lookup yields CDR1 MNHNS and CDR2 SASEGT. The CDR3 is 14 amino acids. Deletions cut 6 bases from V and 9 bases from J, with 18 bases between. The CDR3 spells CASRSLGGYVEQFF. The CDR3 DNA is TGTGCCAGCAGGTCCCTAGGGGGGTATGTTGAGCAGTTCTTC.

The rearrangement links TRBV6-5 to TRBJ1-2, with a tentative D call TRBD1 (5 bases). The CDR3 contains 13 residues. The germline V gene encodes CDR1 MNHEY and CDR2 SVGAGI. The ends were cut back, 5 bases at V and 7 bases at J, with 14 bases in the middle. CDR3 DNA: TGTGCCAGCAGTACTAGGGGCCTAAGTGGCTACACCTTC. It is translated as CASSTRGLSGYTF.

The chain recombines TRBV5-1 with TRBJ2-1; TRBD2 matches at 8 bases. Unmatched junction bases numbered 5, after V lost 3 bases and J lost 6 bases. Germline CDR1 SGHRS, CDR2 YFSETQ. CDR3 length: 14 amino acids. The CDR3: CASSYTGTSNEQFF. DNA of the CDR3: TGCGCCAGCAGCTATACCGGGACTAGCAATGAGCAGTTCTTC.

The rearrangement links TRBV27 to TRBJ2-6, with 7 positions matching TRBD1. The junction had 5 bases not matched to a gene; V was cut back by 6 bases and J by 0 bases. CDR1 and CDR2 (germline): MNHEY, SMNVEV (reference sequence). The CDR3 runs to 16 residues. DNA for the CDR3: TGTGCCAGCAGGACGAGACAGGGCTCTGGGGCCAACGTCCTGACTTTC. This sequence encodes CASRTRQGSGANVLTF. The full variable domain, with the rest looked up from reference TRBV27 and TRBJ2-6, is EAQVTQNPRYLITVTGKKLTVTCSQNMNHEYMSWYRQDPGLGLRQIYYSMNVEVTDKGDVPEGYKVSRKEKRNFPLILESPSPNQTSLYFCASRTRQGSGANVLTFGAGSRLTVL.

The V gene is TRBV5-6, the J gene TRBJ2-7; 7 bases are a match to TRBD1. Germline V gene lookup returns CDR1 SGHDT and CDR2 YYEEEE. Trimming at V came to 5 bases and at J to 3 bases, leaving 5 bases not matched to a gene. The CDR3 runs to 13 residues. The CDR3 here is CASRMGQYYEQYF. The CDR3 region has the DNA TGTGCCAGCAGGATGGGACAGTACTACGAGCAGTACTTC.

A word on this clone: Other DNA sequences from this sample encode an identical CDR3 as well. The chain recombines TRBV7-3 with TRBJ2-6; D perhaps matches TRBD1 (6 bases). Germline CDR1 is SGHTA and CDR2 is FQGTGA. The CDR3 has 15 amino acids. V was shortened by 5 bases and J by 4 bases, with 12 bases between the two germline ends. This chain's CDR3 is CASSQGLSGANVLTF. In DNA, the CDR3 is TGTGCCAGCAGCCAGGGGTTATCGGGGGCCAACGTCCTGACTTTC.

The V gene is TRBV9, the J gene TRBJ2-5, with 8 bases lining up with TRBD1. Germline V gene sequence: CDR1 SGDLS, CDR2 YYNGEE. The CDR3 is 14 residues long. V lost 2 bases to trimming and J lost 5 bases; unmatched junction nucleotides: 5. The chain's CDR3 is CASSVGRGRETQYF. The CDR3 DNA reads as TGTGCCAGCAGCGTCGGCAGGGGGCGGGAGACCCAGTACTTC.